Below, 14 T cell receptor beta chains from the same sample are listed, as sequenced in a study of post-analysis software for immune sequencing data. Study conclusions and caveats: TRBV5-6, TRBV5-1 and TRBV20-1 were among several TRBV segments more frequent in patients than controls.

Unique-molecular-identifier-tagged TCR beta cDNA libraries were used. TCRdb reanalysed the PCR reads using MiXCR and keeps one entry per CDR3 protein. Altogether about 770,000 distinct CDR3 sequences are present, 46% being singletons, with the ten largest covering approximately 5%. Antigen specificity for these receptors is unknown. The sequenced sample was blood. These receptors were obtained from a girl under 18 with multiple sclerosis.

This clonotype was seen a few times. DNA for the CDR3: TGCAGTGCTAGATTCCCGGGACCCTTAAGGGGGACCCAGTACTTC. This encodes CSARFPGPLRGTQYF. The rearrangement links TRBV20-1 to TRBJ2-4; perhaps D is TRBD1 or TRBD2 (5 bases each). Judging by the DNA end, TRBJ2-5 fits better; the J call may be wrong. This CDR3 region has 15 residues. CDR1 and CDR2 from the germline V gene are DFQATT and SNEGSKA (reference sequence).

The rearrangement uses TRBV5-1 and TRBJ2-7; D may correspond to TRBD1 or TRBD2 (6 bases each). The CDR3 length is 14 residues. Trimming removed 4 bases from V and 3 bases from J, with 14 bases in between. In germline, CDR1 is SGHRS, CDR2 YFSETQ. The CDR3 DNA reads TGCGCCAGCAGCAGGAGGGACACTCTCTACGAGCAGTACTTC. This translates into CASSRRDTLYEQYF.

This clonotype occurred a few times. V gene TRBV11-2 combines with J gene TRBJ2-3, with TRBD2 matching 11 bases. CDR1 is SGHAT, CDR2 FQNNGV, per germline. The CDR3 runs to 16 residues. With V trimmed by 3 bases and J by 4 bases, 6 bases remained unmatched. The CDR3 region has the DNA TGTGCCAGCAGCTTCCTAGCGGGAGGTGTCCCAGATACGCAGTATTTT. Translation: CASSFLAGGVPDTQYF.

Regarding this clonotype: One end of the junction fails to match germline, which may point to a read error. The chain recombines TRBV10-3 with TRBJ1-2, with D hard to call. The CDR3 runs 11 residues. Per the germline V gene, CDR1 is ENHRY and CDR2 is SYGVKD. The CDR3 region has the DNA TGTGCCATCAGTGTCGGGGATGGCTGCACCTTC. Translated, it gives CAISVGDGCTF.

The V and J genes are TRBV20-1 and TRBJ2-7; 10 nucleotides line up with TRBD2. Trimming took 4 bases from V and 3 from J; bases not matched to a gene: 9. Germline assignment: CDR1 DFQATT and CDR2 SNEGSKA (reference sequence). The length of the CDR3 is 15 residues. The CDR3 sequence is CSATFTSGAFYEQYF. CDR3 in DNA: TGCAGTGCTACTTTTACTAGCGGGGCCTTCTACGAGCAGTACTTC.

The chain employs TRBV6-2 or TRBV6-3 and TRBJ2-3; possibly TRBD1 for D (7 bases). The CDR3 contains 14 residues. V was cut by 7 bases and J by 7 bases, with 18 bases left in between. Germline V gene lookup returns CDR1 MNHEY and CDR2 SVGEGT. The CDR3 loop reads CASTPTRQGNTQYF. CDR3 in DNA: TGTGCCAGCACCCCGACTAGACAGGGAAATACGCAGTATTTT.

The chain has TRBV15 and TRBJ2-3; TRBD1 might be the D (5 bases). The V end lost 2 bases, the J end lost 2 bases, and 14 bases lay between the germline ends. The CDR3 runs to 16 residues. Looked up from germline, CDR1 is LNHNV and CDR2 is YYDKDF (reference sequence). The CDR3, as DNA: TGTGCCACCAGCAGATTGTGGTCAGGGAACACAGATACGCAGTATTTT. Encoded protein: CATSRLWSGNTDTQYF. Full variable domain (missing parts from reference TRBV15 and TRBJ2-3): DAMVIQNPRYQVTQFGKPVTLSCSQTLNHNVMYWYQQKSSQAPKLLFHYYDKDFNNEADTPDNFQSRRPNTSFCFLDIRSPGLGDTAMYLCATSRLWSGNTDTQYFGPGTRLTVL.

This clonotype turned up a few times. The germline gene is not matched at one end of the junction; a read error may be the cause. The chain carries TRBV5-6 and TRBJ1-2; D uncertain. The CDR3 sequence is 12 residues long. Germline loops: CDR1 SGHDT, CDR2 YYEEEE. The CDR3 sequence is CASRRNNYDYTF. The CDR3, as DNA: TGTGCCAGCAGGCGGAATAACTATGACTACACCTTC.

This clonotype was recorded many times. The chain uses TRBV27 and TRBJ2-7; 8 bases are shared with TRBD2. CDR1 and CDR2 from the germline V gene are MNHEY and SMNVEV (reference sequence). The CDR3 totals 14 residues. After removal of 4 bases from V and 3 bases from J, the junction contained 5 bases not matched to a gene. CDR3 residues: CASSSGLGGYEQYF. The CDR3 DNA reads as TGTGCCAGCAGTTCGGGACTAGGAGGCTACGAGCAGTACTTC.

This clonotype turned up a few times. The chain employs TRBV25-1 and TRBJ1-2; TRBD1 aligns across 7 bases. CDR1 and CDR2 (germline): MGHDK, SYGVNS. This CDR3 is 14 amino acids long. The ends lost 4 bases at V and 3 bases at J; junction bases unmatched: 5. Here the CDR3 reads CASSGGRGYYGYTF. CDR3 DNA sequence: TGTGCCAGCAGTGGGGGCAGGGGGTACTATGGCTACACCTTC.

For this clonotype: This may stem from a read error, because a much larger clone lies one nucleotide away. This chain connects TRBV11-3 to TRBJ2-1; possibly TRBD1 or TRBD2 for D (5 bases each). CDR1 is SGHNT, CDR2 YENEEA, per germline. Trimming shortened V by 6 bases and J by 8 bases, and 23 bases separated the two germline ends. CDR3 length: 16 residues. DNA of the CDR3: TGTGCCAGCAGTACGCGAGGGGCCAAGCGGCCTGATGAGCAGTTCTTC. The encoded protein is CASSTRGAKRPDEQFF.

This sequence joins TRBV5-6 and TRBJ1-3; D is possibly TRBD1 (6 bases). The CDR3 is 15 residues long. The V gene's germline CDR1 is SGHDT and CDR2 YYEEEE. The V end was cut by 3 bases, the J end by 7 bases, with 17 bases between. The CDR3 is CASSSPVGGPNTIYF. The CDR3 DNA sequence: TGTGCCAGCAGCTCCCCAGTGGGGGGGCCGAACACCATATATTTT. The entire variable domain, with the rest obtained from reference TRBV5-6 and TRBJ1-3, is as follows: DAGVTQSPTHLIKTRGQQVTLRCSPKSGHDTVSWYQQALGQGPQFIFQYYEEEERQRGNFPDRFSGHQFPNYSSELNVNALLLGDSALYLCASSSPVGGPNTIYFGEGSWLTVV.

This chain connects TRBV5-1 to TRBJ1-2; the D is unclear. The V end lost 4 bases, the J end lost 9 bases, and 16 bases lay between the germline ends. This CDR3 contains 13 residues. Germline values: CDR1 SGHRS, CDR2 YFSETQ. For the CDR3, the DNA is TGCGCCAGCAGCGTTGCCTCCGGAATCCGCTACACCTTC. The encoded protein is CASSVASGIRYTF.

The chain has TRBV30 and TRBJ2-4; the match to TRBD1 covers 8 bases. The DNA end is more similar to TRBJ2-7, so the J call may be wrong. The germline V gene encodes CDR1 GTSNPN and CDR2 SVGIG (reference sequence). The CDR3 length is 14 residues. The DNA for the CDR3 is TGTGCCTGGAATAGGGACAGGCGCTCCTACGAGCAGTACTTC. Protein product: CAWNRDRRSYEQYF.